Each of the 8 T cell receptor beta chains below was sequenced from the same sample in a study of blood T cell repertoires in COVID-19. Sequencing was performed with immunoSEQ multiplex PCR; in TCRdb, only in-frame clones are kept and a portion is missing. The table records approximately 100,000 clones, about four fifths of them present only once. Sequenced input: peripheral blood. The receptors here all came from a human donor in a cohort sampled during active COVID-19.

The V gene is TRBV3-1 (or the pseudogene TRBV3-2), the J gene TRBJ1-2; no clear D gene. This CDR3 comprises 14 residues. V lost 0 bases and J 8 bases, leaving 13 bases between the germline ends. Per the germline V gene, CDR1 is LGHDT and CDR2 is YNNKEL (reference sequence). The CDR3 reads CASSQETSGRGYTF. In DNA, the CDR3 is TGTGCCAGCAGCCAAGAGACTTCGGGGAGAGGCTACACCTTC.

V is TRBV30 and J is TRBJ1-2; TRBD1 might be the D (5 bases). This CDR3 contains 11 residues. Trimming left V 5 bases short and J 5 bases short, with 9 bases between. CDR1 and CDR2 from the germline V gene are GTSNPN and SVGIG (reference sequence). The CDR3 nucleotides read TGTGCCTGGTGGCAGGGTTATGGCTACACCTTC. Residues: CAWWQGYGYTF.

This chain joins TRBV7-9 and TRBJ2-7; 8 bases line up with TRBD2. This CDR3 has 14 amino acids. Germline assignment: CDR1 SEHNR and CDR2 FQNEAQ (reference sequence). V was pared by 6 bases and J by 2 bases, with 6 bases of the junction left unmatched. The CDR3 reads CASSYGGATYEQYF. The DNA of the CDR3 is TGTGCCAGCAGTTACGGGGGGGCAACCTACGAGCAGTACTTC.

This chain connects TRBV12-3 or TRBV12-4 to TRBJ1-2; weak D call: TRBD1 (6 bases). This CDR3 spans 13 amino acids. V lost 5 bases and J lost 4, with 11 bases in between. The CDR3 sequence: CASSHREGYGYTF. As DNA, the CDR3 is TGTGCCAGCAGTCACAGGGAGGGCTATGGCTACACCTTC.

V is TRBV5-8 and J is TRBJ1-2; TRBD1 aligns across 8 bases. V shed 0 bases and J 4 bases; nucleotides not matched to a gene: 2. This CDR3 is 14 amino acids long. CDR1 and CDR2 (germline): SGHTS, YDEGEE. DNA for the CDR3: TGTGCCAGCAGCTTGGCCGACAGGGGCTATGGCTACACCTTC. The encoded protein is CASSLADRGYGYTF.

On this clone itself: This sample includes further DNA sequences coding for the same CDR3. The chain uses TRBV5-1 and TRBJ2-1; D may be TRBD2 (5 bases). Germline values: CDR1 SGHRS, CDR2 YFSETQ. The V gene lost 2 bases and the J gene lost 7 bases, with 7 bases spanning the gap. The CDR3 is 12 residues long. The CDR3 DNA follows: TGCGCCAGCAGCTTACAGCGGAATGAGCAGTTCTTC. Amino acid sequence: CASSLQRNEQFF.

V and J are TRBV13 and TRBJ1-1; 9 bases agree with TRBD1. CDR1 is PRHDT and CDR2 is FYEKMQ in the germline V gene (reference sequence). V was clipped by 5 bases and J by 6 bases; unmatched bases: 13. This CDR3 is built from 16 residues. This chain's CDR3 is CASSPSTGGVLSEAFF. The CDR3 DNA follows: TGTGCCAGCAGCCCTTCGACAGGGGGAGTTCTTTCTGAAGCTTTCTTT.

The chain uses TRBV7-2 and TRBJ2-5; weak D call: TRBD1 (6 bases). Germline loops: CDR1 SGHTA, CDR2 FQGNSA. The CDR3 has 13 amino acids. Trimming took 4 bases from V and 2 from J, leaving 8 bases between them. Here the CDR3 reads CASSSGQQETQYF. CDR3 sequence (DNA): TGTGCCAGCAGCTCGGGACAACAAGAGACCCAGTACTTC. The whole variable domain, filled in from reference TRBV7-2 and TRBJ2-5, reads GAGVSQSPSNKVTEKGKDVELRCDPISGHTALYWYRQSLGQGLEFLIYFQGNSAPDKSGLPSDRFSAERTGGSVSTLTIQRTQQEDSAVYLCASSSGQQETQYFGPGTRLLVL.